The 7 T cell receptor beta chains in this list originate from one sample, sequenced in a study of somatic mutations in cytotoxic T cells in rheumatoid arthritis. Produced via immunoSEQ multiplex PCR; TCRdb's table is partial and in-frame only. The table has over 15,000 clones, approximately 80% seen once. The source material was CD8+ T cells sorted from blood. The origin of the receptors is an adult with rheumatoid arthritis.

The rearrangement uses TRBV27 and TRBJ2-1, with 7 bases matching TRBD1. The ends lost 5 bases at V and 5 bases at J; junction bases unmatched: 6. CDR1 MNHEY and CDR2 SMNVEV come from the germline V gene (reference sequence). The CDR3 runs to 14 residues. The CDR3 spells CASSTGQLNNEQFF. For the CDR3, the DNA is TGTGCCAGCAGTACGGGACAGTTAAACAATGAGCAGTTCTTC.

This chain joins TRBV28 and TRBJ2-1, with 8 positions matching TRBD1. After removal of 6 bases from V and 3 bases from J, the junction contained 7 bases not matched to a gene. The CDR3 runs to 15 residues. Germline lookup yields CDR1 MDHEN and CDR2 SYDVKM. The CDR3 loop is CASSHRQGSYNEQFF. Here the CDR3 DNA reads TGTGCCAGCAGCCATCGACAGGGGAGCTACAATGAGCAGTTCTTC. The entire variable domain, with the rest obtained from reference TRBV28 and TRBJ2-1, is as follows: DVKVTQSSRYLVKRTGEKVFLECVQDMDHENMFWYRQDPGLGLRLIYFSYDVKMKEKGDIPEGYSVSREKKERFSLILESASTNQTSMYLCASSHRQGSYNEQFFGPGTRLTVL.

The chain has TRBV11-2 and TRBJ2-7, with D unclear. Germline CDR1 SGHAT, CDR2 FQNNGV. CDR3 length: 12 amino acids. Between the trimmed V and J ends, which lost 5 bases and 4 bases, there was a span of 9 bases. CDR3 region: CASSPGPYEQYF. DNA of the CDR3: TGTGCCAGCAGCCCAGGTCCTTACGAGCAGTACTTC.

The chain couples TRBV7-3 to TRBJ2-2; tentative D call: TRBD2 (5 bases). CDR1 and CDR2 from the germline V gene are SGHTA and FQGTGA. The CDR3 loop spans 14 amino acids. V shed 2 bases and J shed 2 bases, with 6 bases lying between them. The chain's CDR3 is CASSLGLNTGELFF. The CDR3 DNA follows: TGTGCCAGCAGCTTAGGACTTAACACCGGGGAGCTGTTTTTT.

V is TRBV4-2 and J is TRBJ2-2, with TRBD2 matching 9 bases. The CDR3 has 18 amino acids. The ends lost 2 bases at V and 6 bases at J; junction bases unmatched: 13. CDR1 is LGHNA and CDR2 is YNFKEQ in the germline V gene. For the CDR3, the DNA is TGTGCCAGCAGCCAACCCCCCGGGGGCGGGGGGGCCCCCGGGGAGCTGTTTTTT. This sequence encodes CASSQPPGGGGAPGELFF.

V and J are TRBV7-3 and TRBJ1-5; D may be TRBD1 (6 bases). V was pared by 4 bases and J by 3 bases, with 10 bases between. Per germline, CDR1 SGHTA and CDR2 FQGTGA. The CDR3 spans 14 residues. The CDR3 bases are TGTGCCAGCAGCTCCCAGGGGTCCAATCAGCCCCAGCATTTT. Translating gives CASSSQGSNQPQHF.

This clone was picked up a small number of times. The J gene is TRBJ1-1, the V gene TRBV5-1; D might be TRBD1 (5 bases). V was trimmed by 4 bases and J by 3 bases, leaving 13 bases between them. Looked up from germline, CDR1 is SGHRS and CDR2 is YFSETQ. This CDR3 has 14 residues. CDR3 amino acids: CASSDLLGDTEAFF. In DNA form, the CDR3 reads TGCGCCAGCAGCGACCTTCTGGGGGACACTGAAGCTTTCTTT.